These 8 T cell receptor beta chains came from one sample sequenced in a study of early T cells in non-severe SARS-CoV-2 infection. TCRdb recomputed calls from the 5' RACE reads with MiXCR, one row per CDR3 protein. The sample yields more than 95,000 distinct CDR3 sequences, about 15% seen once. Sequencing input: whole blood. These receptors were collected from an adult who was a healthcare worker with PCR-confirmed SARS-CoV-2 infection or an uninfected control (not recorded which).

This clonotype showed up just once. One end of the junction is discordant with germline, which a read error may explain. The chain recombines TRBV6-6 with TRBJ2-5, with D possibly TRBD2 on 5 matching bases. The CDR3 length is 13 residues. CDR1 is MNHNY, CDR2 SVGAGI, per germline (reference sequence). CDR3: CASSYEGREIQYF. The CDR3 DNA follows: TGTGCCAGCAGTTACGAGGGTAGGGAGATCCAGTACTTC.

The chain uses TRBV7-8 and TRBJ1-5; possibly TRBD1 for D (6 bases). Between the trimmed V and J ends, which lost 3 bases and 6 bases, there was a span of 9 bases. The CDR3 is made up of 13 amino acids. Germline-derived CDR1 and CDR2 are SGHVS and FQNEAQ. CDR3 sequence (DNA): TGTGCCAGCAGCTTTCAGGGGACTCAGCCCCAGCATTTT. It translates to CASSFQGTQPQHF.

The chain combines TRBV7-9 with TRBJ2-1; D remains ambiguous. The V end was cut by 1 base, the J end by 3 bases, with 7 bases between. CDR3 length: 14 amino acids. CDR1 and CDR2 from the germline V gene are SEHNR and FQNEAQ (reference sequence). The CDR3 here is CASSLEGGYNEQFF. CDR3 DNA: TGTGCCAGCAGCTTAGAGGGCGGCTACAATGAGCAGTTCTTC.

This clonotype was observed at least ten times. The gene calls are TRBV12-3 or TRBV12-4 and TRBJ2-5; 12 nucleotides agree with TRBD1. Losses at the gene ends were 4 bases for V and 7 bases for J; bases not matched to a gene: 4. This CDR3 is built from 14 residues. In DNA form, the CDR3 reads TGTGCCAGCAGTTCGGGGACAGGGGGCGGGACCCAGTACTTC. Translation gives CASSSGTGGGTQYF.

Comment on this clonotype: An end of the junction differs from the germline gene, which may be a read error. The chain employs TRBV3-1 and TRBJ1-1; no reliable D call. Germline CDR1 is LGHDT and CDR2 is YNNKEL (reference sequence). There are 12 residues in the CDR3. The CDR3, as DNA: TGTACCAGCAGCCTAGGCGGGATTGGAGCTTTCTTT. Protein: CTSSLGGIGAFF.

This clonotype came up a few times. The gene calls are TRBV20-1 and TRBJ2-3; a possible D gene is TRBD2 (6 bases). Germline loops: CDR1 DFQATT, CDR2 SNEGSKA (reference sequence). This CDR3 is 17 amino acids long. Trimming pared 4 bases from V and 4 bases from J, leaving 24 bases between. CDR3 loop: CSATYGVAGSTADTQYF. CDR3 bases: TGCAGTGCTACCTACGGTGTGGCGGGGAGCACCGCAGATACGCAGTATTTT.

This sequence joins TRBV5-1 and TRBJ2-3, with TRBD1 matching over 10 bases. The CDR3 consists of 14 residues. Looked up from germline, CDR1 is SGHRS and CDR2 is YFSETQ. V lost 5 bases, J lost 3 bases, and 3 bases stayed unmatched. CDR3 sequence: CASRTGQGTDTQYF. CDR3 DNA: TGCGCCAGCAGAACGGGACAGGGGACAGATACGCAGTATTTT.

This clonotype was counted many times. The CDR3 spells CASSLAPGANVLTF. Here the CDR3 DNA reads TGTGCCAGCAGCTTAGCTCCTGGGGCCAACGTCCTGACTTTC. This chain uses TRBV7-3 with TRBJ2-6, with D uncertain. Germline V gives CDR1 SGHTA, CDR2 FQGTGA. Between the trimmed V and J ends, which lost 2 bases and 2 bases, there was a span of 4 bases. CDR3 length equals 14 residues.